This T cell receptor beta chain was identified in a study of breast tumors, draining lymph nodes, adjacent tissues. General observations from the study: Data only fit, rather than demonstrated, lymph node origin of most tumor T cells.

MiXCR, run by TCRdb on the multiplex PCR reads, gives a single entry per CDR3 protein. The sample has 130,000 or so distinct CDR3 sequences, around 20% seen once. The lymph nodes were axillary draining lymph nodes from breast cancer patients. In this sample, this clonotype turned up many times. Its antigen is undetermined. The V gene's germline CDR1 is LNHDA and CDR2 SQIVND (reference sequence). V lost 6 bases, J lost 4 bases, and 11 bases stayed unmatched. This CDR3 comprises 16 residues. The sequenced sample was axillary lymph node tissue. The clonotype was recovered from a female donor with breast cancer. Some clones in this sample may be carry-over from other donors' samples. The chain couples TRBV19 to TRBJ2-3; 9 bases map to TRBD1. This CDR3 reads CASSPDRGVGPDTQYF. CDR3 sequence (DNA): TGTGCCAGTAGCCCCGACAGGGGGGTAGGTCCAGATACGCAGTATTTT.